The sequence of this T cell receptor beta chain was determined in a study of blood T cell repertoires in COVID-19. Study-wide background: The origin of the acute and convalescent COVID-19 samples was the United States, Italy and Spain. From T cells, B-cell-depleted T cells, or PBMCs came the material, which was cDNA or gDNA.

CDR1 and CDR2 (germline): SGHRS, YFSETQ. The CDR3 runs to 15 residues. The V segment lost 2 bases and the J segment 5 bases; nucleotides outside the gene matches: 7. Authors' processing steps: Estimated nucleated cell counts came from reference gene primer amplification. Sequencing used immunoSEQ multiplex PCR; TCRdb keeps in-frame clones, though not all of them. V, J and clone size reflect that table, while D and trimming were determined from the DNA. The table shows 9,500 to 15,000 clones, with about 88% occurring only once. The clonotype originates from a man in his 70s with active COVID-19. The V gene is TRBV5-1, the J gene TRBJ2-4; 7 bases are a match to TRBD1. Sequences were obtained from peripheral blood. This chain's CDR3 is CASSFPDRDQNIQYF. CDR3 sequence (DNA): TGCGCCAGCAGCTTCCCCGACAGGGACCAAAACATTCAGTACTTC.